The 30 T cell receptor beta chains given below trace back to one sample, sequenced in a study of breast tumors, draining lymph nodes, adjacent tissues. The lymph nodes were axillary draining lymph nodes from breast cancer patients. Each CDR3 protein gets one entry after TCRdb re-called the multiplex PCR reads with MiXCR. The repertoire includes approximately 150,000 distinct CDR3 sequences, about 34% of them detected once, and approximately 3.9% sits in the top ten. Input material: axillary lymph node tissue. These receptors all come from a female donor with breast cancer. Some clones in this sample may be carry-over from other donors' samples.

This clonotype was observed many times. The rearrangement links TRBV7-8 to TRBJ1-5; D is undetermined. V was pared by 2 bases and J by 7 bases, with 15 bases between. There are 15 residues in the CDR3. CDR1 SGHVS and CDR2 FQNEAQ come from the germline V gene. The CDR3 region has the DNA TGTGCCAGCAGCTTACCCACGACCCGCGGGCAGCCCCAGCATTTT. It codes for CASSLPTTRGQPQHF.

In this sample, this clonotype turned up many times. This sequence joins TRBV6-1 and TRBJ1-3; possible D gene TRBD1, 6 bases. The V and J ends lost 1 base and 6 bases respectively, with 13 bases between them. CDR3 length: 15 residues. Germline V gene lookup returns CDR1 MNHNS and CDR2 SASEGT. CDR3 DNA sequence: TGTGCCAGCAGTGAAGGAGGGGGGGGCGTAAACACCATATATTTT. This encodes CASSEGGGGVNTIYF.

The sample holds a few counts of this clonotype. The J gene is TRBJ1-1, the V gene TRBV5-1; D call uncertain. Trimming shortened V by 2 bases and J by 1 base, and 6 bases separated the two germline ends. CDR1 and CDR2 (germline): SGHRS, YFSETQ. This CDR3 is 13 amino acids long. CDR3 DNA sequence: TGCGCCAGCAGCTTAACAGAGAACACTGAAGCTTTCTTT. Translation gives CASSLTENTEAFF.

V is TRBV29-1 and J is TRBJ1-1, with TRBD1 identical over 7 bases. The CDR3 has 14 amino acids. CDR1 and CDR2 from the germline V gene are SQVTM and ANQGSEA. After removal of 5 bases from V and 0 bases from J, the junction contained 6 bases not matched to a gene. In DNA form, the CDR3 reads TGCAGCGTTAACAGGGGTGTTATGAACACTGAAGCTTTCTTT. Translated, it gives CSVNRGVMNTEAFF.

In regard to this clonotype: One junction end disagrees with the germline gene, perhaps due to a read error. This sequence joins TRBV5-1 and TRBJ1-1, with 8 bases fitting TRBD1. CDR1 is SGHRS and CDR2 is YFSETQ in the germline V gene. The CDR3 length is 15 residues. CDR3 residues: CACSLGDRTVTEAFF. The CDR3 DNA sequence: TGCGCCTGCAGCTTGGGGGACAGGACGGTCACTGAAGCTTTCTTT.

Remarks on this clonotype: It is unclear where the CDR3 begins or ends on the DNA, so no DNA is shown, and the CDR3 is as TCRdb lists it. V usage is TRBV7-3 and J usage is TRBJ2-1; the D call in the table, TRBD2, was not verified against the DNA. Per the germline V gene, CDR1 is SGHTA and CDR2 is FQGTGA. The CDR3 comprises 21 residues, both ends counted. The CDR3 protein is CASSFYICSANGGSGWNEQFF.

This clonotype has a handful of counts. A read error is possible here, since a much larger clone lies one base away. The chain links TRBV9 to TRBJ2-7; TRBD1 is a possible D gene (6 bases). V was trimmed by 3 bases and J by 0 bases, leaving 10 bases between them. Germline CDR1 SGDLS, CDR2 YYNGEE. The CDR3 totals 14 residues. The CDR3 DNA reads TGTGCCAGCAGCGAAGGGGGATCCTCCTACGAGCAGTACTTC. Residues: CASSEGGSSYEQYF. Together with reference TRBV9 and TRBJ2-7, the CDR3 gives the full variable domain: DSGVTQTPKHLITATGQRVTLRCSPRSGDLSVYWYQQSLDQGLQFLIQYYNGEERAKGNILERFSAQQFPDLHSELNLSSLELGDSALYFCASSEGGSSYEQYFGPGTRLTVT.

CDR3 residues: CASSPRQGQDGNTIYF. The CDR3 coding sequence is TGTGCCAGCAGCCCCCGCCAGGGACAGGACGGAAACACCATATATTTT. V usage is TRBV7-9 and J usage is TRBJ1-3, with TRBD1 identical over 8 bases. Germline loops: CDR1 SEHNR, CDR2 FQNEAQ (reference sequence). The J segment lost 4 bases and the V segment lost 5 bases, leaving 10 bases of the junction unmatched. The CDR3 totals 16 residues.

This clonotype was recorded at least ten times. This chain links TRBV27 with TRBJ1-5, with TRBD1 identical over 10 bases. The germline V gene encodes CDR1 MNHEY and CDR2 SMNVEV (reference sequence). The CDR3 extends over 15 amino acids. The V and J ends lost 6 bases and 0 bases, in that order; junction bases with no gene match: 2. The CDR3 spells CASRDRGLSNQPQHF. The CDR3 DNA follows: TGTGCCAGCAGAGACAGGGGGCTTAGCAATCAGCCCCAGCATTTT.

This clonotype was counted many times. The chain recombines TRBV5-5 with TRBJ1-2; a possible D gene is TRBD1 (6 bases). The germline gives CDR1 SGHKS, CDR2 YYEKEE (reference sequence). V was clipped by 5 bases and J by 4 bases, with 18 bases between them. CDR3 size: 15 residues. CDR3 bases: TGTGCCAGCAGTCCTGCCGTGGACAGTCGCTATGGCTACACCTTC. Translated, it gives CASSPAVDSRYGYTF. Combining the CDR3 with reference TRBV5-5 and TRBJ1-2 gives the whole variable domain DAGVTQSPTHLIKTRGQQVTLRCSPISGHKSVSWYQQVLGQGPQFIFQYYEKEERGRGNFPDRFSARQFPNYSSELNVNALLLGDSALYLCASSPAVDSRYGYTFGSGTRLTVV.

This chain joins TRBV5-8 and TRBJ2-3; TRBD1 matches at 9 bases. This CDR3 is built from 15 residues. The trim removed 3 bases at V and 3 bases at J, leaving 5 bases unmatched. Germline lookup yields CDR1 SGHTS and CDR2 YDEGEE. The CDR3 region has the DNA TGTGCCAGCAGCTCCTCGGGACAGGGAACAGATACGCAGTATTTT. Its translation: CASSSSGQGTDTQYF.

This clonotype was picked up a small number of times. A read error is possible here, since a much larger clone lies one base away. The V gene is TRBV3-1, the J gene TRBJ1-6; D might be TRBD1 (5 bases). CDR1 and CDR2 (germline): LGHDT, YNNKEL (reference sequence). Trimming shortened V by 7 bases and J by 0 bases, and 10 bases separated the two germline ends. This CDR3 spans 15 amino acids. CDR3 DNA: TGTGCCAGCAACCAGGGCGACTCCTATAATTCACCCCTCCACTTT. It codes for CASNQGDSYNSPLHF.

This clonotype has a count of ten or more. The V and J genes are TRBV6-1 and TRBJ1-6; D might be TRBD1 (5 bases). Looked up from germline, CDR1 is MNHNS and CDR2 is SASEGT. V lost 8 bases to trimming and J lost 0 bases, with 17 bases between them. This CDR3 has 17 residues. DNA of the CDR3: TGTGCCAGCTCAGTGACCCGGGGGGGCTCCTATAATTCACCCCTCCACTTT. Translation: CASSVTRGGSYNSPLHF.

For this clonotype: Lacking the conserved final phenylalanine or tryptophan, this CDR3 likely reflects a read error. The chain uses TRBV2 and TRBJ1-4; D is possibly TRBD1 (5 bases). Trimming pared 6 bases from V and 8 bases from J, leaving 16 bases between. The CDR3 is 14 residues long. The germline gives CDR1 SNHLY, CDR2 FYNNEI. Written as DNA, the CDR3 is TGTGCCAGCAGGGCAGACAGACAAGGGGAAAAACTGTTTCTT. Its protein product is CASRADRQGEKLFL.

The chain combines TRBV5-6 with TRBJ2-5; TRBD1 matches 10 bases. Germline V lookup: CDR1 SGHDT, CDR2 YYEEEE. The J segment lost 9 bases and the V segment lost 4 bases, leaving 18 bases of the junction unmatched. This CDR3 spans 17 amino acids. The DNA of the CDR3 is TGTGCCAGCAGCCGGACGCGACAGGGGGCGGGCAATCAGCCCCAGTACTTC. Its translation is CASSRTRQGAGNQPQYF.

This clonotype has a count of ten or more. The chain carries TRBV5-4 and TRBJ2-5, with 7 bases aligning to TRBD1. V lost 0 bases and J lost 5; bases outside the gene matches: 13. This CDR3 is built from 17 residues. CDR1 SGHNT and CDR2 YYREEE come from the germline V gene (reference sequence). The DNA of the CDR3 is TGTGCCAGCAGCTTGGTATTTTCGGTAGGGGGCAGGGAGACCCAGTACTTC. This sequence encodes CASSLVFSVGGRETQYF.

Many counts were recorded for this clonotype. The chain links TRBV29-1 to TRBJ2-3; TRBD1 might be the D (6 bases). The CDR3 covers 13 residues. Germline-derived CDR1 and CDR2 are SQVTM and ANQGSEA. V dropped 7 bases and J dropped 6 bases, with 17 bases sitting between them. The CDR3 sequence is CSAVRQAGDTQYF. The CDR3 DNA reads TGCAGCGCCGTCCGACAGGCAGGGGATACGCAGTATTTT.

This chain links TRBV12-3 or TRBV12-4 with TRBJ2-5; 14 bases are shared with TRBD2. The CDR3 has 18 amino acids. Trimming took 3 bases from V and 3 from J; bases not matched to a gene: 9. The CDR3 DNA reads as TGTGCCAGCAGTTTGACTAGCGGGGGGGACTATGTCAAAGAGACCCAGTACTTC. Encoded protein: CASSLTSGGDYVKETQYF.

The genes are TRBV5-1 and TRBJ1-5; tentative D call: TRBD1 (5 bases). Trimming removed 3 bases at V and 11 bases at J, with 27 bases between. The CDR3 spans 17 residues. CDR1 is SGHRS, CDR2 YFSETQ, per germline. This CDR3 is CASSSGLAGRDYETQHF. The DNA for the CDR3 is TGCGCCAGCAGCTCGGGACTAGCGGGACGGGATTATGAGACCCAGCATTTT.

This clonotype has a count of ten or more. This chain connects TRBV2 to TRBJ2-3, with D possibly TRBD2 on 6 matching bases. V lost 10 bases, J lost 3 bases, and 20 bases lay in between. This CDR3 has 15 residues. Germline CDR1 is SNHLY and CDR2 is FYNNEI. The DNA of the CDR3 is TGTGCCACCCTCCCCGGGACTCTGAGTACAGATACGCAGTATTTT. Its protein product is CATLPGTLSTDTQYF.

Turning to this clonotype: This clone may be a read error of a much larger clone one base away. This CDR3 fails to terminate in the conserved phenylalanine or tryptophan, so it likely reflects a read error. This chain links TRBV5-5 with TRBJ1-2, with 7 bases matching TRBD1. Germline CDR1 SGHKS, CDR2 YYEKEE (reference sequence). Unmatched junction bases numbered 10, after V lost 6 bases and J lost 8 bases. This CDR3 is built from 13 residues. CDR3 residues: CASTIDRAAGYTS. The CDR3 DNA follows: TGTGCCAGCACCATAGACAGGGCTGCCGGCTACACCTCC.

The sample holds one count of this clonotype. The chain joins TRBV7-2 to TRBJ1-4; D gene unclear. The germline V gene encodes CDR1 SGHTA and CDR2 FQGNSA. The CDR3 consists of 13 residues. V was shortened by 5 bases and J by 8 bases, with 12 bases between the two germline ends. CDR3: CASSDGPSEKLFF. The CDR3 DNA follows: TGTGCCAGCAGCGACGGGCCTAGCGAAAAACTGTTTTTT.

About this clonotype itself: Possible read error: a much larger clone is one base away. The chain joins TRBV30 to TRBJ1-6; D is unresolved. Germline CDR1 and CDR2: GTSNPN and SVGIG (reference sequence). This CDR3 region has 13 residues. The CDR3 loop reads CVWSEQVNSPLHF. CDR3 DNA: TGTGTCTGGAGCGAGCAGGTGAATTCACCCCTCCACTTT.

There are many counts of this clonotype. The CDR3 nucleotides read TGCAGCGCTCGGTCGGGGGGCGCAGATACGCAGTATTTT. Translation: CSARSGGADTQYF. The chain carries TRBV29-1 and TRBJ2-3; a possible D gene is TRBD2 (7 bases). Trimming took off 7 bases at V and 4 bases at J, with 15 bases between the two ends. The CDR3 runs 13 residues. Germline assignment: CDR1 SQVTM and CDR2 ANQGSEA.

There are many counts of this clonotype. The CDR3 here is CASSPGAGGEQFF. The CDR3 coding sequence is TGTGCCAGCAGTCCAGGGGCGGGGGGTGAGCAGTTCTTC. The chain is built from TRBV27 and TRBJ2-1; 8 bases line up with TRBD2. CDR1 and CDR2 from the germline V gene are MNHEY and SMNVEV (reference sequence). The CDR3 consists of 13 residues. V trimming: 5 bases; J trimming: 9 bases; junction bases outside the gene matches: 6.

Worth noting for this clonotype: Likely a read error: the CDR3 ends without its conserved phenylalanine or tryptophan. The CDR3 coding sequence is TGTGCCAGCAGGCTGGGGGGATCCTACGAGCAGTACCTC. Protein sequence: CASRLGGSYEQYL. The rearrangement uses TRBV6-2 or TRBV6-3 and TRBJ2-7; D is possibly TRBD2 (6 bases). Germline lookup yields CDR1 MNHEY and CDR2 SVGEGT. The CDR3 runs 13 residues. The ends were cut back, 6 bases at V and 1 base at J, with 10 bases in the middle.

This clonotype was picked up many times. The chain uses TRBV10-3 and TRBJ1-3; tentatively, D is TRBD1 (6 bases). V was clipped by 5 bases and J by 4 bases, with 9 bases between them. The CDR3 length is 13 residues. Germline V CDR1 and CDR2: ENHRY, SYGVKD. In nucleotides, the CDR3 is TGTGCCATCAGTCGGACAGCCGGAAACACCATATATTTT. It specifies CAISRTAGNTIYF.

This clonotype was detected once. One end of the junction varies from germline; a read error may be responsible. The chain couples TRBV5-1 to TRBJ1-1; D unresolved. Germline-derived CDR1 and CDR2 are SGHRS and YFSETQ. There are 13 residues in the CDR3. The CDR3 region is CASSLRGNTEAFF. The CDR3 nucleotides are TGTGCCAGCAGCTTGAGAGGGAACACTGAAGCTTTCTTT.

This clonotype showed up many times. The chain combines TRBV19 with TRBJ2-3; TRBD1 matches at 8 bases. With V trimmed by 7 bases and J by 0 bases, 9 bases remained unmatched. Germline loops: CDR1 LNHDA, CDR2 SQIVND (reference sequence). This CDR3 is built from 16 residues. The CDR3, as DNA: TGTGCCAGTACCTCTGGGTACAGGGGGAGCACAGATACGCAGTATTTT. Translating gives CASTSGYRGSTDTQYF.

J is TRBJ2-7 and V is TRBV7-2; D not resolved. Trimming stripped 3 bases from V and 1 base from J, with 10 bases between. Per the germline V gene, CDR1 is SGHTA and CDR2 is FQGNSA. CDR3 length equals 14 residues. CDR3 DNA sequence: TGTGCCAGCAGCTTGGCCCTTAGTTCCTACGAGCAGTACTTC. Its translation is CASSLALSSYEQYF.